The 8 T cell receptor beta chains listed next were all sequenced from one sample in a study of beta chain features in type 1 diabetes. Whole-study results and caveats: For Type 1 diabetes patients, all four CD4+ subsets carried TCRB CDR3s that were moderately but significantly shorter.

No antigen is known for these receptors. TCRB transcripts that were expressed got sequenced, as all of the isolated RNA had been reverse transcribed. Data came from immunoSEQ multiplex PCR; TCRdb stores just in-frame clones and leaves some out. The table has 600,000 or so clones, over 12% seen once. The sequenced material came from naive CD4+ T cells from blood. The receptor set was obtained from a man aged 18 to 30 with type 1 diabetes.

This clone has more than one count but fewer than ten. The chain combines TRBV5-4 with TRBJ2-5; 7 bases fit TRBD2. The CDR3 extends over 15 amino acids. V shed 2 bases, J shed 10 bases, and the junction held 14 bases outside the gene matches. Germline-derived CDR1 and CDR2 are SGHNT and YYREEE (reference sequence). CDR3 coding DNA: TGTGCCAGCAGCTTTCGACTAGCTTTGGGTGAGGTCCAGTACTTC. Its protein product is CASSFRLALGEVQYF.

The chain joins TRBV30 to TRBJ2-7; D is possibly TRBD1 (5 bases). From germline, CDR1 is GTSNPN and CDR2 SVGIG (reference sequence). V gave up 0 bases and J gave up 0 bases, with 15 bases separating them. This CDR3 contains 16 residues. Here the CDR3 reads CAWSVRTLFASYEQYF. In DNA form, the CDR3 reads TGTGCCTGGAGTGTGAGGACACTTTTTGCCTCCTACGAGCAGTACTTC.

This sequence joins TRBV30 and TRBJ2-3; D is undetermined. Per germline, CDR1 GTSNPN and CDR2 SVGIG (reference sequence). V was trimmed by 1 base and J by 1 base, leaving 9 bases between them. CDR3 length: 14 residues. The CDR3 spells CAWSEVIGTDTQYF. The CDR3, as DNA: TGTGCCTGGAGTGAGGTTATAGGCACAGATACGCAGTATTTT.

This clone was detected a few times. V usage is TRBV7-9 and J usage is TRBJ2-7; D perhaps matches TRBD2 (5 bases). Trimming took 1 base from V and 13 from J, leaving 14 bases between them. The CDR3 runs to 12 residues. CDR1 is SEHNR and CDR2 is FQNEAQ in the germline V gene (reference sequence). CDR3 amino acids: CASSLEVSTGYF. The DNA for the CDR3 is TGTGCCAGCAGCTTAGAGGTGTCCACGGGATACTTC.

The chain recombines TRBV29-1 with TRBJ2-7; the match to TRBD1 covers 9 bases. CDR1 and CDR2 (germline): SQVTM, ANQGSEA. CDR3 length: 13 amino acids. V trimming: 2 bases; J trimming: 3 bases; junction bases outside the gene matches: 2. CDR3 in DNA: TGCAGCGTTGAACGGGGACAGGGCTACGAGCAGTACTTC. It is translated as CSVERGQGYEQYF.

The chain links TRBV23-1 to TRBJ1-1; the D is unclear. TRBV23-1 belongs to the ORF category, with a function that is uncertain. V was trimmed by 4 bases and J by 0 bases, leaving 24 bases between them. The CDR3 sequence is 19 residues long. The CDR3 protein is CASSLRPDPTQGVNTEAFF. DNA for the CDR3: TGCGCCAGCAGTCTCCGACCAGACCCAACCCAAGGAGTGAACACTGAAGCTTTCTTT.

The chain has TRBV5-4 and TRBJ2-7, with 7 bases lining up with TRBD1. CDR1 and CDR2 (germline): SGHNT, YYREEE (reference sequence). The junction had 5 bases not matched to a gene; V was cut back by 3 bases and J by 2 bases. This CDR3 is 14 amino acids long. In nucleotides, the CDR3 is TGTGCCAGCAGCTCAGTTACAGGGGCCTACGAGCAGTACTTC. It encodes CASSSVTGAYEQYF.

The chain uses TRBV19 and TRBJ2-3, with D unresolved. Between the trimmed V and J ends, which lost 3 bases and 4 bases, there was a span of 14 bases. The CDR3 contains 15 residues. CDR1 LNHDA and CDR2 SQIVND come from the germline V gene (reference sequence). DNA of the CDR3: TGTGCCAGTAGTATGCGTTCCGGACGTGCAGATACGCAGTATTTT. Its translation: CASSMRSGRADTQYF.